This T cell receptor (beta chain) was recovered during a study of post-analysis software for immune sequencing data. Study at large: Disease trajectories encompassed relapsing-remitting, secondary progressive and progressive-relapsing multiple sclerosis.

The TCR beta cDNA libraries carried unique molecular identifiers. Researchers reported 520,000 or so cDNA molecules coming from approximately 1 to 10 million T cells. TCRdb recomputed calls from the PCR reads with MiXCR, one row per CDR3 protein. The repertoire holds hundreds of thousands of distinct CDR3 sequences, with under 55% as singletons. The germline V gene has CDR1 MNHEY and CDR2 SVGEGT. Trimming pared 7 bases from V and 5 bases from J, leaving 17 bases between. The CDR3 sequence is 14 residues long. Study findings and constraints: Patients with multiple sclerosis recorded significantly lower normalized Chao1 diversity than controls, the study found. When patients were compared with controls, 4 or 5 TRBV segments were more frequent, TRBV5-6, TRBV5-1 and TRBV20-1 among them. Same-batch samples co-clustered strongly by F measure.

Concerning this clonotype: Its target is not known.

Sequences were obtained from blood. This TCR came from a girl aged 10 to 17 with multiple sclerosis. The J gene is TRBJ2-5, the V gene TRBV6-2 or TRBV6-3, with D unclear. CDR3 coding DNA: TGTGCCAGCAATCGGGCTGGGGTGAGGGAGACCCAGTACTTC. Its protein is CASNRAGVRETQYF.